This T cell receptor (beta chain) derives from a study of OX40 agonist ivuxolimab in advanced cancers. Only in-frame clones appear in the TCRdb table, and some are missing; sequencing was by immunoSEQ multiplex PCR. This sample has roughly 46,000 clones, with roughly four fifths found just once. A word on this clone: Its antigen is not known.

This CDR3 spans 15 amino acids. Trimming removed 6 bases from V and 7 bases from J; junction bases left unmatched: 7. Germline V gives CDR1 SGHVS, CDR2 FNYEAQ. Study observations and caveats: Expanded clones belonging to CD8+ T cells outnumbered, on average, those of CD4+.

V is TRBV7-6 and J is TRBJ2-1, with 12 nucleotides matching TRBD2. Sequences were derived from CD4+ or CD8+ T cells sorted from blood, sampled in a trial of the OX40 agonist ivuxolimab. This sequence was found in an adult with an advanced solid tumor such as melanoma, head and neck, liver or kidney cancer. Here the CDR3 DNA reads TGTGCCAGCAGTCGGACTAGCGGGGCTAAGAATGAGCAGTTCTTC. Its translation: CASSRTSGAKNEQFF.